This TCR beta chain comes out of a study of OX40 agonist ivuxolimab in advanced cancers. Assay: immunoSEQ multiplex PCR; the TCRdb copy retains only in-frame clones and omits some. The sample records 77,000 or so clones, about 91% being singletons. Trimming cost V 5 bases and J 8 bases; bases outside gene matches: 3. The CDR3 is made up of 13 amino acids. The V gene's germline CDR1 is MNHEY and CDR2 SVGAGI. Findings and limits, study-wide: In the 0.1 to 3.0 mg/kg range, CD4+ and CD8+ blood T cells had expanded clonally by week 6.

Of note for this clone: What it binds is unknown.

Systemic immunosuppression or a history of autoimmune disease excluded patients. The rearrangement links TRBV6-5 to TRBJ2-1, with 10 bases lining up with TRBD1. Sample: CD4+ or CD8+ T cells sorted from blood, taken in a trial of the OX40 agonist ivuxolimab. This clonotype originated in an adult with an advanced solid tumor such as melanoma, head and neck, liver or kidney cancer. CDR3 region: CASSRDRGDEQFF. CDR3 coding DNA: TGTGCCAGCAGTCGGGACAGGGGAGATGAGCAGTTCTTC.